This T cell receptor (beta chain) stems from a study of blood T cell repertoires in COVID-19. Across the whole study: Samples representing acute and convalescent COVID-19 were sourced from the United States, Italy and Spain. PBMCs, B-cell-depleted T cells, or T cells provided the cDNA or gDNA that made up the material.

Under the authors' procedure: Amplification of reference gene primers provided the estimated nucleated cell counts. Repertoires were generated with immunoSEQ multiplex PCR, while TCRdb's copy carries only in-frame clones and drops some. V, J and clone size reflect that table, while D and trimming were determined from the DNA. The sample holds about 160,000 clones, roughly nine tenths seen once. The TCR was taken from a man in his sixties with acute or convalescent COVID-19. Sequencing input: peripheral blood.

CDR3 protein: CASSIGNTIYF. CDR3 coding DNA: TGTGCCAGTAGTATCGGGAACACCATATATTTT. This chain joins TRBV19 and TRBJ1-3; D remains unclear. Germline CDR1 and CDR2: LNHDA and SQIVND (reference sequence). The CDR3 is 11 amino acids. Trimming cost V 3 bases and J 7 bases, with 4 bases left between them.